The following is a TCR beta chain sequence with its context. Antigen specificity is unknown. This specimen belongs to a study of somatic mutations in cytotoxic T cells in rheumatoid arthritis. Study-level results: For rheumatoid arthritis patients, CD8+ clonality increased with age, whereas it did not in healthy controls. The identity of the antigens targeted by the expanded CD8+ clones remained unknown.

J was trimmed by 3 bases and V by 5 bases; bases with no gene match: 9. Looked up from germline, CDR1 is SGHAT and CDR2 is FQNNGV. CDR3 length equals 15 residues. Measured with immunoSEQ multiplex PCR; TCRdb has only the in-frame clones, and not every one. Of about 25,000 clones listed, roughly 74% are singletons. This chain connects TRBV11-2 to TRBJ2-7, with 8 bases that match TRBD1. The sample consisted of CD8+ T cells sorted from blood. The TCR sequence derives from a woman aged 18-35 years in good health. CDR3 coding DNA: TGTGCCAGCAGCGCGCTCAGAGGGACAGGCTACGAGCAGTACGTC. Its protein product is CASSALRGTGYEQYV.